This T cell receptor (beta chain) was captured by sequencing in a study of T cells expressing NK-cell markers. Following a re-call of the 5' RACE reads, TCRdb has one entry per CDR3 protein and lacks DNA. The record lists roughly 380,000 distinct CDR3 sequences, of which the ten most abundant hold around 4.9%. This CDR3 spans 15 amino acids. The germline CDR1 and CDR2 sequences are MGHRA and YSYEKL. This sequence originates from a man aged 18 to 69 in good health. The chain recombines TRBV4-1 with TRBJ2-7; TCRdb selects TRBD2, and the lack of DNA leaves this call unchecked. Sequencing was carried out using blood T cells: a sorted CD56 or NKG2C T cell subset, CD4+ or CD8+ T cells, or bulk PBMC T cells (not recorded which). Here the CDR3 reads CASSPSLAGISEQYF.